The 29 T cell receptor beta chains given below trace back to one sample, sequenced in a study of T cell changes during pregnancy in multiple sclerosis. The protocol was immunoSEQ multiplex PCR, while the TCRdb copy is restricted to in-frame clones and leaves out a portion. The repertoire holds fewer than 40,000 clones, 94% seen once, with about 0.38% in the top ten. This specimen was CD4+ T cells from peripheral blood mononuclear cells, taken after pregnancy. These receptors all stem from a female donor with multiple sclerosis, enrolled in a pregnancy study.

This clone was observed a single time. The V call is TRBV6-1, the J call TRBJ2-7, with TRBD1 matching 8 bases. Germline trimming cut 2 bases from V and 5 bases from J; bases unmatched to any gene: 11. CDR1 MNHNS and CDR2 SASEGT come from the germline V gene. CDR3 size: 16 residues. CDR3 bases: TGTGCCAGCAGTGAAATGGGGCAGGGGGCTTGGCACGAGCAGTACTTC. Translated, it gives CASSEMGQGAWHEQYF.

The chain carries TRBV15 and TRBJ2-7, with a tentative D call TRBD1 (5 bases). This CDR3 has 14 amino acids. The germline V gene has CDR1 LNHNV and CDR2 YYDKDF (reference sequence). Trimming took 5 bases from V and 0 from J, leaving 11 bases between them. In DNA, the CDR3 is TGTGCCACCAGCCGCGACAGTAGCTCCTACGAGCAGTACTTC. It is translated as CATSRDSSSYEQYF.

A remark on this clone: The sample has other DNA sequences that encode this CDR3 too. The chain has TRBV19 and TRBJ2-6, with D unresolved. CDR1 is LNHDA and CDR2 is SQIVND in the germline V gene (reference sequence). CDR3 length: 14 amino acids. The V end was cut by 9 bases, the J end by 0 bases, with 9 bases between. CDR3 residues: CASRTGSGANVLTF. The CDR3 bases are TGTGCCAGCAGAACGGGCTCTGGGGCCAACGTCCTGACTTTC.

This clone was observed a few times. This sequence joins TRBV9 and TRBJ2-5; 9 bases are shared with TRBD2. The germline V gene has CDR1 SGDLS and CDR2 YYNGEE. The CDR3 is made up of 16 amino acids. The J segment lost 5 bases and the V segment lost 0 bases, leaving 8 bases of the junction unmatched. The CDR3 sequence is CASSVGFSGGVETQYF. The CDR3, as DNA: TGTGCCAGCAGCGTAGGGTTTAGCGGGGGAGTGGAGACCCAGTACTTC.

This chain joins TRBV10-3 and TRBJ2-5; D is undetermined. There are 13 residues in the CDR3. V lost 3 bases and J 1 base, leaving 6 bases between the germline ends. CDR1 and CDR2 from the germline V gene are ENHRY and SYGVKD. The CDR3 DNA follows: TGTGCCATCAGTGATGGGCCCCAAGAGACCCAGTACTTC. It encodes CAISDGPQETQYF.

The V and J genes are TRBV9 and TRBJ2-2; the match to TRBD2 covers 8 bases. Germline CDR1 is SGDLS and CDR2 is YYNGEE. The CDR3 is 19 residues long. The trim removed 4 bases at V and 6 bases at J, leaving 20 bases unmatched. In nucleotides, the CDR3 is TGTGCCAGCAGCCAAATCCAAGGAGCGGGGGCCCCTAAGCCCGGGGAGCTGTTTTTT. Protein: CASSQIQGAGAPKPGELFF.

The rearrangement joins TRBV9 to TRBJ2-5; 11 nucleotides agree with TRBD2. V lost 4 bases, J lost 2 bases, and 7 bases stayed unmatched. Germline values: CDR1 SGDLS, CDR2 YYNGEE. CDR3 length: 16 residues. DNA for the CDR3: TGTGCCAGCAGCCATAGCGGGGGGGCCCGGCAAGAGACCCAGTACTTC. The encoded protein is CASSHSGGARQETQYF.

This clone was counted a single time. The chain has TRBV30 and TRBJ1-1; D not certain. Trimming took off 1 base at V and 7 bases at J, with 7 bases between the two ends. This CDR3 region has 11 residues. Germline V gene data show CDR1 as GTSNPN and CDR2 as SVGIG (reference sequence). The CDR3 region is CAWSDLFEAFF. CDR3 coding DNA: TGTGCCTGGAGTGATCTGTTTGAAGCTTTCTTT.

DNA of the CDR3: TGTGCCAGCTCACCGGGGACAGCGACCGGGGAGCTGTTTTTT. The encoded protein is CASSPGTATGELFF. The chain has TRBV18 and TRBJ2-2; TRBD1 matches 7 bases. CDR3 size: 14 residues. The germline V gene encodes CDR1 KGHSH and CDR2 LQKENI. Trimming removed 3 bases from V and 5 bases from J; junction bases left unmatched: 3.

The chain employs TRBV6-6 and TRBJ2-7; D is perhaps TRBD1 (6 bases). CDR1 and CDR2 from the germline V gene are MNHNY and SVGAGI (reference sequence). The CDR3 covers 14 residues. Trimming stripped 6 bases from V and 0 bases from J, with 12 bases between. CDR3 protein: CASRARDNSYEQYF. The CDR3 DNA reads as TGTGCCAGCAGAGCTCGGGACAACTCCTACGAGCAGTACTTC.

The gene calls are TRBV7-8 and TRBJ2-7, with 8 bases matching TRBD2. Germline CDR1 reads SGHVS; CDR2 reads FQNEAQ. The CDR3 length is 14 residues. Trimming removed 5 bases from V and 9 bases from J; junction bases left unmatched: 12. The CDR3 protein is CASSPGRGGVPQYF. The CDR3 DNA follows: TGTGCCAGCAGCCCGGGCCGGGGGGGGGTCCCGCAGTACTTC. The full variable domain, rest sourced from reference TRBV7-8 and TRBJ2-7, is GAGVSQSPRYKVAKRGQDVALRCDPISGHVSLFWYQQALGQGPEFLTYFQNEAQLDKSGLPSDRFFAERPEGSVSTLKIQRTQQEDSAVYLCASSPGRGGVPQYFGPGTRLTVT.

The J gene is TRBJ1-5, the V gene TRBV7-4; D is unclear. V lost 2 bases and J lost 6, with 23 bases in between. CDR1 is SGHVT, CDR2 SQSDAQ, per germline. This CDR3 has 18 amino acids. The CDR3 DNA reads TGTGCCAGCAGCTTAAAGGTAAACAGTTCCCATAGTGGTCAGCCCCAGCATTTT. Translated, it gives CASSLKVNSSHSGQPQHF.

This sequence joins TRBV30 and TRBJ1-2, with a weak D call TRBD1 (5 bases). Germline CDR1 is GTSNPN and CDR2 is SVGIG (reference sequence). This CDR3 has 11 residues. Trimming took 8 bases from V and 7 from J, leaving 14 bases between them. The chain's CDR3 is CALGGGGGYTF. As DNA, the CDR3 is TGTGCCCTGGGGGGTGGAGGTGGCTACACCTTC.

This clone showed up just once. The CDR3 sequence is CASSERGLVAEAFF. DNA for the CDR3: TGTGCCAGCAGTGAAAGAGGACTGGTCGCTGAAGCTTTCTTT. The J gene is TRBJ1-1, the V gene TRBV6-1; no definite D call. CDR3 length equals 14 residues. V was pared by 2 bases and J by 6 bases, with 13 bases between. From germline, CDR1 is MNHNS and CDR2 SASEGT.

A remark on this clone: The sample contains more than one DNA sequence encoding this CDR3. The chain couples TRBV27 to TRBJ1-6; perhaps TRBD1 as D (6 bases). CDR3 length: 15 amino acids. With 2 bases removed from V and 2 bases from J, the gap between germline ends came to 7 bases. In germline, CDR1 is MNHEY, CDR2 SMNVEV (reference sequence). The CDR3 DNA reads as TGTGCCAGCAGTTTAGGGACAACCTATAATTCACCCCTCCACTTT. Translating it yields CASSLGTTYNSPLHF.

The table lists this clone with a few counts. The sample holds other DNA sequences that translate to the same CDR3. The V call is TRBV7-3, the J call TRBJ2-7, with 12 bases matching TRBD1. J was trimmed by 4 bases and V by 2 bases; bases with no gene match: 15. The CDR3 length is 19 residues. Germline V gene sequence: CDR1 SGHTA, CDR2 FQGTGA. This chain's CDR3 is CASSLERGQGASNFYEQYF. CDR3 bases: TGTGCCAGCAGCTTAGAGAGGGGACAGGGGGCTTCTAATTTTTACGAGCAGTACTTC.

The chain combines TRBV9 with TRBJ2-1, with 8 positions matching TRBD2. The CDR3 runs to 15 residues. Trimming removed 2 bases from V and 7 bases from J; junction bases left unmatched: 8. Germline CDR1 and CDR2: SGDLS and YYNGEE. CDR3 in DNA: TGTGCCAGCAGCGTGGTAGCGGGGAGAGGGAATGAGCAGTTCTTC. Its protein is CASSVVAGRGNEQFF.

In nucleotides, the CDR3 is TGTGCCAGCAGCGTAGCTCCAGGGTCAAGTGAGACCCAGTACTTC. It encodes CASSVAPGSSETQYF. The chain recombines TRBV9 with TRBJ2-5, with D maybe TRBD1 (5 bases). The CDR3 spans 15 residues. Between the trimmed V and J ends, which lost 0 bases and 5 bases, there was a span of 14 bases. Germline V lookup: CDR1 SGDLS, CDR2 YYNGEE.

The chain uses TRBV9 and TRBJ1-2; D remains ambiguous. The V end was cut by 4 bases, the J end by 4 bases, with 17 bases between. There are 15 residues in the CDR3. Per germline, CDR1 SGDLS and CDR2 YYNGEE. This CDR3 is CASSPEPTSGYGYTF. The CDR3 DNA reads TGTGCCAGCAGCCCCGAGCCGACTTCGGGCTATGGCTACACCTTC.

The V call is TRBV18, the J call TRBJ1-1; no clear D. The CDR3 contains 12 residues. The V gene lost 8 bases and the J gene lost 6 bases, with 13 bases spanning the gap. In germline, CDR1 is KGHSH, CDR2 LQKENI. CDR3 sequence: CASATESPEAFF. Here the CDR3 DNA reads TGTGCCAGCGCTACGGAGAGTCCTGAAGCTTTCTTT. Looking up the rest from reference TRBV18 and TRBJ1-1 gives the full variable domain: NAGVMQNPRHLVRRRGQEARLRCSPMKGHSHVYWYRQLPEEGLKFMVYLQKENIIDESGMPKERFSAEFPKEGPSILRIQQVVRGDSAAYFCASATESPEAFFGQGTRLTVV.

The chain joins TRBV5-4 to TRBJ2-2, with a tentative D call TRBD1 (5 bases). Germline assignment: CDR1 SGHNT and CDR2 YYREEE (reference sequence). V lost 2 bases and J lost 0, with 8 bases in between. This CDR3 has 15 residues. In DNA form, the CDR3 reads TGTGCCAGCAGCTTAGACAGCTCGAACACCGGGGAGCTGTTTTTT. Its translation: CASSLDSSNTGELFF.

The gene calls are TRBV5-1 and TRBJ2-7; D is unclear. In germline, CDR1 is SGHRS, CDR2 YFSETQ. The CDR3 sequence is 14 residues long. The V and J ends lost 2 bases and 4 bases respectively, with 13 bases between them. CDR3 sequence reads: CASSLLVGAYEQYF. The CDR3 DNA is TGCGCCAGCAGCTTATTGGTGGGCGCGTACGAGCAGTACTTC. The complete variable domain, with remaining parts taken from reference TRBV5-1 and TRBJ2-7, reads KAGVTQTPRYLIKTRGQQVTLSCSPISGHRSVSWYQQTPGQGLQFLFEYFSETQRNKGNFPGRFSGRQFSNSRSEMNVSTLELGDSALYLCASSLLVGAYEQYFGPGTRLTVT.

This chain uses TRBV2 with TRBJ1-2, with 9 bases lining up with TRBD1. The CDR3 spans 15 residues. CDR1 is SNHLY, CDR2 FYNNEI, per germline. J was trimmed by 0 bases and V by 4 bases; bases with no gene match: 3. CDR3 nucleotides: TGTGCCAGCAGTGGTGGGACAGGGCCTAACTATGGCTACACCTTC. Translation: CASSGGTGPNYGYTF.

The chain has TRBV6-5 and TRBJ1-2, with 7 bases matching TRBD1. The CDR3 has 14 amino acids. The V segment lost 5 bases and the J segment 7 bases; nucleotides outside the gene matches: 10. Germline V lookup: CDR1 MNHEY, CDR2 SVGAGI. CDR3 sequence reads: CASSTRQGRGGYTF. The CDR3, as DNA: TGTGCCAGCAGTACCCGACAGGGCCGAGGTGGCTACACCTTC.

V usage is TRBV7-9 and J usage is TRBJ2-5, with 11 bases fitting TRBD2. The V gene end was trimmed by 3 bases and the J gene end by 4 bases; junction bases not matched to a gene: 4. The CDR3 runs to 15 residues. Per the germline V gene, CDR1 is SEHNR and CDR2 is FQNEAQ (reference sequence). CDR3 region: CASSFLAGGRETQYF. CDR3 DNA sequence: TGTGCCAGCAGCTTTCTAGCGGGGGGCCGAGAGACCCAGTACTTC.

J is TRBJ1-5 and V is TRBV5-1; TRBD1 aligns across 8 bases. This CDR3 comprises 15 residues. Germline values: CDR1 SGHRS, CDR2 YFSETQ. Trimming cost V 5 bases and J 4 bases; bases outside gene matches: 8. DNA of the CDR3: TGCGCCAGCAGTTCCGATGGACAGGGAAATCAGCCCCAGCATTTT. Protein: CASSSDGQGNQPQHF.

The CDR3 region is CASRSWGTSGTYEQYF. The CDR3 DNA follows: TGCGCCAGCAGGTCATGGGGCACTAGCGGGACCTACGAGCAGTACTTC. The chain combines TRBV10-2 with TRBJ2-7, with 10 nucleotides matching TRBD2. The trim removed 6 bases at V and 2 bases at J, leaving 10 bases unmatched. Germline assignment: CDR1 WSHSY and CDR2 SAAADI. The CDR3 covers 16 residues.

A word on this clone: The junction departs from germline at one end; a sequencing error may be responsible. The chain employs TRBV7-8 and TRBJ2-3; TRBD2 matches 11 bases. The CDR3 is 15 residues long. The germline V gene has CDR1 SGHVS and CDR2 FQNEAQ. The CDR3 sequence: CASSLGGQLAGGQDF. Here the CDR3 DNA reads TGTGCCAGCAGCTTAGGGGGACAATTAGCGGGGGGGCAGGATTTT.

The rearrangement links TRBV5-1 to TRBJ2-3; 11 bases are shared with TRBD2. Trimming took 4 bases from V and 6 from J; bases not matched to a gene: 7. The CDR3 spans 15 residues. Germline V CDR1 and CDR2: SGHRS, YFSETQ. CDR3 protein: CASSIAGGPKDTQYF. The DNA of the CDR3 is TGCGCCAGCAGCATAGCGGGGGGGCCGAAGGATACGCAGTATTTT.